This TCR beta chain was sequenced for a study of graft-versus-host responses after intestinal transplantation. This clone was found a few times. This table comes from immunoSEQ multiplex PCR, and its TCRdb copy is limited to in-frame clones, with some not included. The data show about 23,000 clones, roughly 44% seen once. Co-plating was performed using roughly 200,000 CFSE-labeled responder cells and roughly 200,000 irradiated, violet-dye-labeled stimulator cells. Once the reaction had ended, proliferating CFSE-low CD3+CD4+ and CD3+CD8+ responders were sorted. The CDR3 has 13 residues. Trimming removed 8 bases from V and 2 bases from J; junction bases left unmatched: 4. Germline CDR1 and CDR2: MNHEY and SMNVEV (reference sequence).

This sample comprised alloreactive CD8+ T cells from a mixed lymphocyte reaction culture, obtained before transplantation. Subset given: CFSE-low proliferating T cells sorted from approximately 6-day pre-transplant mixed lymphocyte reaction (GvH or HvG direction). This chain connects TRBV27 to TRBJ2-7; 9 nucleotides match TRBD2. The TCR sequence derives from a human patient who was an organ donor for intestinal transplantation. In DNA, the CDR3 is TGTGCCAGCGGAATAGCGGGGGCCTACGAGCAGTACTTC. Amino acid sequence: CASGIAGAYEQYF.